The 13 T cell receptor beta chains below were found in one sample sequenced in a study of control samples from healthy donors and cancer patients. Profiled with immunoSEQ multiplex PCR; TCRdb holds only in-frame clones, not every one. The data contain 95,000 to 150,000 clones, 91% of them singletons. Source material: blood. Every receptor here comes from a woman between 18 and 29 years old in good health.

The sample holds one count of this clone. The chain joins TRBV18 to TRBJ2-1; D call uncertain. The V end lost 2 bases, the J end lost 6 bases, and 8 bases lay between the germline ends. The CDR3 spans 13 residues. Germline V CDR1 and CDR2: KGHSH, LQKENI. As DNA, the CDR3 is TGTGCCAGCTCACCAGGTGGGCTCAATGAGCAGTTCTTC. The encoded protein is CASSPGGLNEQFF. Supplemented by reference TRBV18 and TRBJ2-1, the full variable domain reads NAGVMQNPRHLVRRRGQEARLRCSPMKGHSHVYWYRQLPEEGLKFMVYLQKENIIDESGMPKERFSAEFPKEGPSILRIQQVVRGDSAAYFCASSPGGLNEQFFGPGTRLTVL.

The chain links TRBV7-6 to TRBJ1-5, with 7 bases aligning to TRBD1. The germline V gene has CDR1 SGHVS and CDR2 FNYEAQ. With V trimmed by 5 bases and J by 7 bases, 14 bases remained unmatched. CDR3 size: 16 residues. Here the CDR3 reads CASSPPRTGTVQPQHF. CDR3 nucleotide sequence: TGTGCCAGCAGCCCACCGAGGACAGGAACGGTACAGCCCCAGCATTTT.

This chain joins TRBV7-2 and TRBJ1-2; D not resolved. The germline CDR1 and CDR2 sequences are SGHTA and FQGNSA. The CDR3 has 16 amino acids. V gave up 7 bases and J gave up 0 bases, with 18 bases separating them. The CDR3 loop reads CASTLTGGFSNYGYTF. The CDR3 DNA follows: TGTGCCAGCACCCTCACCGGAGGGTTTTCTAACTATGGCTACACCTTC.

The chain uses TRBV30 and TRBJ1-2; D not certain. With 5 bases removed from V and 4 bases from J, the gap between germline ends came to 8 bases. The CDR3 extends over 11 amino acids. Germline CDR1 GTSNPN, CDR2 SVGIG (reference sequence). CDR3 nucleotide sequence: TGTGCCTGGCAGTTCCTCTATGGCTACACCTTC. Its protein is CAWQFLYGYTF.

This chain uses TRBV5-1 with TRBJ2-1, with TRBD2 identical over 9 bases. CDR1 and CDR2 from the germline V gene are SGHRS and YFSETQ. The CDR3 has 20 residues. Germline trimming cut 1 base from V and 0 bases from J; bases unmatched to any gene: 14. This chain's CDR3 is CASSLKKTLAGSSSYNEQFF. The CDR3 bases are TGCGCCAGCAGCTTGAAAAAAACCCTAGCGGGGTCGAGCTCCTACAATGAGCAGTTCTTC.

CDR3 coding DNA: TGTGCCAGCAGCCAAGATAGTGGTAGCGGAAATCGAGAGACCCAGTACTTC. It yields the protein CASSQDSGSGNRETQYF. This sequence joins TRBV4-2 and TRBJ2-5; possibly TRBD2 for D (6 bases). The CDR3 has 17 amino acids. V was trimmed by 0 bases and J by 4 bases, leaving 18 bases between them. Germline-derived CDR1 and CDR2 are LGHNA and YNFKEQ.

The chain carries TRBV7-2 and TRBJ2-1; a possible D gene is TRBD2 (6 bases). Trimming took 5 bases from V and 0 from J, leaving 14 bases between them. This CDR3 spans 16 amino acids. From germline, CDR1 is SGHTA and CDR2 FQGNSA. DNA for the CDR3: TGTGCCAGCAGCCTTAGTAGCGGAGGCTCCTACAATGAGCAGTTCTTC. Its translation is CASSLSSGGSYNEQFF.

The chain uses TRBV2 and TRBJ1-5; D unresolved. Germline V gives CDR1 SNHLY, CDR2 FYNNEI. The V and J ends lost 3 bases and 2 bases respectively, with 11 bases between them. The CDR3 covers 15 residues. The CDR3 nucleotides are TGTGCCAGCAGTGATTTGGGGATGGGCAATCAGCCCCAGCATTTT. Translating it yields CASSDLGMGNQPQHF.

This chain uses TRBV10-3 with TRBJ2-7; D is undetermined. In germline, CDR1 is ENHRY, CDR2 SYGVKD. Trimming left V 2 bases short and J 3 bases short, with 11 bases between. The length of the CDR3 is 14 residues. The CDR3 here is CAISEAADDYEQYF. CDR3 coding DNA: TGTGCCATCAGTGAGGCGGCAGACGACTACGAGCAGTACTTC.

V is TRBV28 and J is TRBJ2-3; tentative D call: TRBD2 (5 bases). The CDR3 contains 16 residues. Germline V lookup: CDR1 MDHEN, CDR2 SYDVKM. Deletions cut 5 bases from V and 3 bases from J, with 18 bases between. CDR3 DNA sequence: TGTGCCAGCAGTAGCCGAGAGTTAACGGGGACAGATACGCAGTATTTT. Protein product: CASSSRELTGTDTQYF.

The J gene is TRBJ1-2, the V gene TRBV18, with unresolved D. Trimming took 2 bases from V and 4 from J, leaving 11 bases between them. The CDR3 consists of 14 residues. The germline CDR1 and CDR2 sequences are KGHSH and LQKENI. The CDR3: CASSPVKDSYGYTF. For the CDR3, the DNA is TGTGCCAGCTCACCAGTTAAGGATTCCTATGGCTACACCTTC.

The J gene is TRBJ2-6, the V gene TRBV6-2 or TRBV6-3, with 9 positions matching TRBD1. The CDR3 consists of 17 residues. CDR1 is MNHEY, CDR2 SVGEGT, per germline. The junction had 8 bases not matched to a gene; V was cut back by 6 bases and J by 2 bases. The CDR3 region is CASSRDRGWAGANVLTF. The CDR3 DNA is TGTGCCAGCAGCCGAGACAGGGGGTGGGCTGGGGCCAACGTCCTGACTTTC.

The chain recombines TRBV24-1 with TRBJ1-5; D gene unclear. There are 14 residues in the CDR3. Per germline, CDR1 KGHDR and CDR2 SFDVKD. Trimming stripped 4 bases from V and 1 base from J, with 7 bases between. Written as DNA, the CDR3 is TGTGCCACCAGTGACTGGCAGAGCAATCAGCCCCAGCATTTT. Protein: CATSDWQSNQPQHF.